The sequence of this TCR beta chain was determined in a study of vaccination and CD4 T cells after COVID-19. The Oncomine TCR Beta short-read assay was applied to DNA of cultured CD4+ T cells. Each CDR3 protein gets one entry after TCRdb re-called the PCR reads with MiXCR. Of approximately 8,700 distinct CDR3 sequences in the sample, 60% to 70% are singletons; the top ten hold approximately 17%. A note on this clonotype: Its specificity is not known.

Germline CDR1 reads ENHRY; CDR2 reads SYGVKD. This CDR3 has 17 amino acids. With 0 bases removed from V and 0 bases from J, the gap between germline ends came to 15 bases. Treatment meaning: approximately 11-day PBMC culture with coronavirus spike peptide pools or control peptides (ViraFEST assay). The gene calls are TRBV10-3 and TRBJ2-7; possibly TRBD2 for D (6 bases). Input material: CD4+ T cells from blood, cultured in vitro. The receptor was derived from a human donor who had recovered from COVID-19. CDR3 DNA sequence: TGTGCCATCAGTGAGTCGACGCGGCGGGGTCCCTCCTACGAGCAGTACTTC. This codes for CAISESTRRGPSYEQYF.